This entry lists 20 T cell receptor beta chains sequenced from one sample in a study of cytotoxic CD8 clonotypes in ibrutinib-treated CLL. The method was immunoSEQ multiplex PCR; TCRdb's version includes in-frame clones alone and lacks a portion of them. This table has 80,000 to 95,000 clones, roughly three quarters appearing once. The specimen comprised PBMCs, sampled after 12 months of ibrutinib treatment. These receptors all come from a human donor with chronic lymphocytic leukemia.

V is TRBV27 and J is TRBJ1-2, with 8 bases matching TRBD1. CDR1 is MNHEY and CDR2 is SMNVEV in the germline V gene (reference sequence). Trimming at V came to 0 bases and at J to 4 bases, leaving 4 bases not matched to a gene. There are 15 residues in the CDR3. The CDR3 bases are TGTGCCAGCAGTTTATCCAACGACAGGGGCTATGGCTACACCTTC. Translated, it gives CASSLSNDRGYGYTF.

The J gene is TRBJ2-5, the V gene TRBV15; 7 bases agree with TRBD1. In germline, CDR1 is LNHNV, CDR2 YYDKDF (reference sequence). Trimming cost V 3 bases and J 7 bases; bases outside gene matches: 11. This CDR3 comprises 15 residues. This CDR3 is CATSRDLDRVGTQYF. In nucleotides, the CDR3 is TGTGCCACCAGCAGGGACTTAGACAGGGTGGGGACCCAGTACTTC. Filled out from reference TRBV15 and TRBJ2-5, the complete variable domain reads DAMVIQNPRYQVTQFGKPVTLSCSQTLNHNVMYWYQQKSSQAPKLLFHYYDKDFNNEADTPDNFQSRRPNTSFCFLDIRSPGLGDTAMYLCATSRDLDRVGTQYFGPGTRLLVL.

The chain is built from TRBV5-1 and TRBJ1-2, with D uncertain. CDR3 size: 15 residues. Trimming left V 4 bases short and J 0 bases short, with 13 bases between. From germline, CDR1 is SGHRS and CDR2 YFSETQ. CDR3 DNA: TGCGCCAGCAGCCTAGATGGCCAACCTAACTATGGCTACACCTTC. It yields the protein CASSLDGQPNYGYTF.

J is TRBJ2-7 and V is TRBV4-3; D gene uncertain. With 1 base removed from V and 7 bases from J, the gap between germline ends came to 17 bases. This CDR3 is built from 15 residues. Germline CDR1 LGHNA, CDR2 YSLEER. The CDR3 sequence: CASSQGPGRSREQYF. CDR3 DNA sequence: TGCGCCAGCAGCCAAGGCCCCGGACGGTCGAGGGAGCAGTACTTC.

The gene calls are TRBV9 and TRBJ2-5; perhaps TRBD2 as D (5 bases). Trimming took off 3 bases at V and 5 bases at J, with 20 bases between the two ends. CDR1 is SGDLS, CDR2 YYNGEE, per germline. The CDR3 contains 16 residues. The CDR3, as DNA: TGTGCCAGCAGCGCCCGTTGGGGTCGCGGGTTGGAGACCCAGTACTTC. This translates into CASSARWGRGLETQYF.

The rearrangement links TRBV28 to TRBJ1-4; D may be TRBD1 (5 bases). The germline V and J ends were trimmed by 3 bases and 4 bases, with 9 bases remaining between them. The germline gives CDR1 MDHEN, CDR2 SYDVKM. There are 14 residues in the CDR3. The CDR3 spells CASSLGPDNEKLFF. The CDR3 DNA is TGTGCCAGCAGTTTGGGGCCGGATAATGAAAAACTGTTTTTT.

The chain recombines TRBV27 with TRBJ2-1; D is uncertain. V was clipped by 2 bases and J by 9 bases, with 11 bases between them. Germline V gene lookup returns CDR1 MNHEY and CDR2 SMNVEV (reference sequence). The CDR3 has 13 amino acids. Here the CDR3 reads CASSLGDLGEQFF. CDR3 bases: TGTGCCAGCAGTTTAGGAGACCTCGGTGAGCAGTTCTTC.

The gene calls are TRBV18 and TRBJ2-7; a weak D match, TRBD2 (5 bases). V dropped 0 bases and J dropped 4 bases, with 10 bases sitting between them. The length of the CDR3 is 14 residues. Germline V gene lookup returns CDR1 KGHSH and CDR2 LQKENI. The CDR3 spells CASSPPAREYEQYF. The CDR3 DNA reads as TGTGCCAGCTCACCACCGGCAAGGGAGTACGAGCAGTACTTC.

The chain recombines TRBV6-5 with TRBJ1-1; D unresolved. V shed 6 bases and J shed 4 bases, with 15 bases lying between them. The CDR3 is 14 residues long. The germline V gene has CDR1 MNHEY and CDR2 SVGAGI. The CDR3 DNA is TGTGCCAGCAGCCTATCCGACCCCGCCACTGAAGCTTTCTTT. Translated, it gives CASSLSDPATEAFF.

This clone was detected ten times or more. This CDR3 reads CASSLLGLAGGNEQFF. CDR3 coding DNA: TGTGCCAGCAGCTTATTGGGACTAGCGGGAGGGAATGAGCAGTTCTTC. The chain carries TRBV7-2 and TRBJ2-1, with 16 bases aligning to TRBD2. The CDR3 covers 16 residues. V dropped 2 bases and J dropped 7; count of bases not matched to a gene: 2. Germline assignment: CDR1 SGHTA and CDR2 FQGNSA.

This chain connects TRBV27 to TRBJ2-5; D may match TRBD1 or TRBD2 (6 bases each). This CDR3 comprises 16 residues. V shed 1 base and J shed 7 bases, with 19 bases lying between them. Germline V lookup: CDR1 MNHEY, CDR2 SMNVEV (reference sequence). CDR3 in amino acids: CASSLWGATTGATQYF. The CDR3 DNA reads as TGTGCCAGCAGTTTATGGGGGGCCACCACTGGGGCGACCCAGTACTTC.

The CDR3 DNA reads as TGTGCCAGCAGCCCTGCGGGGACAGGGGGTAGCAGAAGTGAAGCTTTCTTT. Translated: CASSPAGTGGSRSEAFF. This chain connects TRBV7-2 to TRBJ1-1; 11 bases agree with TRBD1. Trimming removed 5 bases from V and 7 bases from J; junction bases left unmatched: 15. Germline CDR1 is SGHTA and CDR2 is FQGNSA. The CDR3 sequence is 17 residues long.

The chain uses TRBV10-3 and TRBJ1-1; a weak D match, TRBD1 (6 bases). Germline V lookup: CDR1 ENHRY, CDR2 SYGVKD. The V end was cut by 4 bases, the J end by 0 bases, with 6 bases between. This CDR3 comprises 13 residues. This CDR3 reads CAISGQVNTEAFF. CDR3 coding DNA: TGTGCCATCAGTGGACAGGTGAACACTGAAGCTTTCTTT.

In its sample, this clone was seen a few times. The rearrangement joins TRBV28 to TRBJ2-2; the D gene is possibly TRBD2 (5 bases). CDR1 MDHEN and CDR2 SYDVKM come from the germline V gene. The CDR3 consists of 14 residues. Trimming removed 6 bases from V and 4 bases from J, with 12 bases in between. The CDR3: CASRGAPGTGELFF. CDR3 coding DNA: TGTGCCAGCAGGGGAGCCCCGGGCACCGGGGAGCTGTTTTTT.

This rearrangement joins TRBV18 to TRBJ1-1; D not certain. Between the trimmed V and J ends, which lost 1 base and 4 bases, there was a span of 7 bases. The CDR3 has 13 amino acids. Germline CDR1 reads KGHSH; CDR2 reads LQKENI. The CDR3 DNA sequence: TGTGCCAGCTCACCACGGGTGGCCACTGAAGCTTTCTTT. This sequence encodes CASSPRVATEAFF.

This clone appeared a few times. The chain combines TRBV4-1 with TRBJ2-3; D gene unclear. CDR1 is MGHRA, CDR2 YSYEKL, per germline. The ends were cut back, 1 base at V and 2 bases at J, with 10 bases in the middle. There are 15 residues in the CDR3. CDR3 nucleotides: TGCGCCAGCAGCCAAGGGGTCCAATACACAGATACGCAGTATTTT. Its translation: CASSQGVQYTDTQYF.

The J gene is TRBJ2-2, the V gene TRBV6-5, with D hard to call. Trimming cost V 0 bases and J 2 bases, with 7 bases left between them. Germline V lookup: CDR1 MNHEY, CDR2 SVGAGI. This CDR3 comprises 15 residues. In DNA form, the CDR3 reads TGTGCCAGCAGTTACTCCAGGAAAAACACCGGGGAGCTGTTTTTT. Translation: CASSYSRKNTGELFF.

V usage is TRBV4-1 and J usage is TRBJ1-4; no firm D call. The V gene's germline CDR1 is MGHRA and CDR2 YSYEKL. The CDR3 length is 14 residues. Trimming left V 0 bases short and J 4 bases short, with 6 bases between. CDR3 protein: CASSQEGINEKLFF. The CDR3 region has the DNA TGCGCCAGCAGCCAAGAGGGGATTAATGAAAAACTGTTTTTT.

This clone turned up a few times. The rearrangement joins TRBV5-1 to TRBJ1-2; the D gene is possibly TRBD1 (5 bases). CDR1 is SGHRS, CDR2 YFSETQ, per germline. Trimming removed 0 bases at V and 4 bases at J, with 16 bases between. CDR3 length: 16 residues. The CDR3 spells CASSLAYGGSAYGYTF. DNA for the CDR3: TGCGCCAGCAGCTTGGCGTACGGGGGTAGCGCCTATGGCTACACCTTC.

V is TRBV7-9 and J is TRBJ2-1, with 10 bases lining up with TRBD2. Losses at the gene ends were 5 bases for V and 0 bases for J; bases not matched to a gene: 7. CDR1 is SEHNR, CDR2 FQNEAQ, per germline (reference sequence). The CDR3 spans 17 residues. CDR3 amino acids: CASSPPSGRLSYNEQFF. CDR3 nucleotide sequence: TGTGCCAGCAGCCCCCCTAGCGGGAGACTCTCCTACAATGAGCAGTTCTTC. Supplemented by reference TRBV7-9 and TRBJ2-1, the full variable domain reads DTGVSQNPRHKITKRGQNVTFRCDPISEHNRLYWYRQTLGQGPEFLTYFQNEAQLEKSRLLSDRFSAERPKGSFSTLEIQRTEQGDSAMYLCASSPPSGRLSYNEQFFGPGTRLTVL.